Listed here are 24 T cell receptor beta chains from one sample, sequenced in a study of OX40 agonist ivuxolimab in advanced cancers. Libraries came from the immunoSEQ multiplex PCR assay. TCRdb retrieved this table from immuneACCESS and kept in-frame rearrangements only. Not all clones are present; in checked studies, unresolved V genes account for under half, and no reason is known for the remainder. The sample table shows 70,000 or so clones, and roughly 80% are seen once. The ten biggest clones cover 1.1% of the sample. Sample: CD4+ or CD8+ T cells sorted from blood, taken in a trial of the OX40 agonist ivuxolimab. The origin of the receptors is an adult with an advanced solid tumor such as melanoma, head and neck, liver or kidney cancer.

The count of this clone is one. The chain employs TRBV5-1 and TRBJ2-5; tentatively, D is TRBD2 (5 bases). V shed 2 bases and J shed 1 base, with 6 bases lying between them. This CDR3 spans 13 amino acids. Looked up from germline, CDR1 is SGHRS and CDR2 is YFSETQ. CDR3 nucleotide sequence: TGCGCCAGCAGCTTAGGGAGCCAAGAGACCCAGTACTTC. Protein product: CASSLGSQETQYF.

The chain links TRBV5-4 to TRBJ2-5; 10 bases match TRBD2. The CDR3 has 16 amino acids. The trim removed 1 base at V and 11 bases at J, leaving 14 bases unmatched. Looked up from germline, CDR1 is SGHNT and CDR2 is YYREEE (reference sequence). This CDR3 is CASSLPPAGGPREQYF. The CDR3 DNA reads as TGTGCCAGCAGCTTGCCCCCAGCGGGGGGGCCGAGGGAGCAGTACTTC. Supplemented by reference TRBV5-4 and TRBJ2-5, the full variable domain reads ETGVTQSPTHLIKTRGQQVTLRCSSQSGHNTVSWYQQALGQGPQFIFQYYREEENGRGNFPPRFSGLQFPNYSSELNVNALELDDSALYLCASSLPPAGGPREQYFGPGTRLLVL.

On this clone itself: At one boundary the junction diverges from the germline segment, which might be a read error. The chain recombines TRBV23-1 with TRBJ2-2; TRBD1 matches 7 bases. TRBV23-1 is assigned to the ORF class and has an uncertain function. The CDR3 totals 16 residues. DNA for the CDR3: TGCGCCAGCACTCAAGAAGGACAGGAAAACACCGGGGAGCTGTTTTTT. Protein sequence: CASTQEGQENTGELFF.

This clone appeared once. The chain uses TRBV19 and TRBJ2-3; possibly TRBD1 for D (5 bases). The CDR3 consists of 12 residues. Trimming took 7 bases from V and 4 from J, leaving 9 bases between them. Germline CDR1 is LNHDA and CDR2 is SQIVND (reference sequence). DNA for the CDR3: TGTGCCAGTATTGGCAGGGCAGATACGCAGTATTTT. It codes for CASIGRADTQYF.

V is TRBV7-2 and J is TRBJ1-5; a weak D match, TRBD1 (6 bases). Trimming left V 3 bases short and J 7 bases short, with 13 bases between. The CDR3 sequence is 14 residues long. In germline, CDR1 is SGHTA, CDR2 FQGNSA. CDR3 amino acids: CASSLAQGGQPQHF. Here the CDR3 DNA reads TGTGCCAGCAGCTTGGCACAGGGTGGCCAGCCCCAGCATTTT.

The chain carries TRBV28 and TRBJ1-2; D remains unclear. V was clipped by 8 bases and J by 8 bases, with 24 bases between them. The CDR3 loop spans 15 amino acids. CDR1 is MDHEN and CDR2 is SYDVKM in the germline V gene. The CDR3 spells CASHLPGQAFRGYTF. Here the CDR3 DNA reads TGTGCCAGCCATTTGCCGGGCCAGGCCTTTAGGGGCTACACCTTC.

V gene TRBV11-1 combines with J gene TRBJ1-6; 7 nucleotides agree with TRBD1. Germline loops: CDR1 SGHAT, CDR2 FQDESV (reference sequence). This CDR3 region has 16 residues. V shed 2 bases and J 0 bases; nucleotides not matched to a gene: 1. The CDR3 DNA reads as TGTGCCAGCAGCTTAAGGGGGCGCTCCTATAATTCACCCCTCCACTTT. This translates into CASSLRGRSYNSPLHF.

This clone was picked up a small number of times. The gene calls are TRBV29-1 and TRBJ1-2, with D tentatively TRBD1 (5 bases). V was clipped by 3 bases and J by 8 bases, with 13 bases between them. CDR1 is SQVTM, CDR2 ANQGSEA, per germline. The length of the CDR3 is 12 residues. The CDR3 DNA is TGCAGCGTTGAGTCTGGGGCAGGAGGCTACACCTTC. Translation gives CSVESGAGGYTF.

J is TRBJ2-5 and V is TRBV6-1; D may be TRBD1 (7 bases). With 4 bases removed from V and 1 base from J, the gap between germline ends came to 13 bases. The CDR3 has 15 amino acids. CDR1 is MNHNS and CDR2 is SASEGT in the germline V gene. CDR3: CASSAGDRSQETQYF. The DNA for the CDR3 is TGTGCCAGCAGTGCGGGGGACAGATCCCAAGAGACCCAGTACTTC.

The chain links TRBV2 to TRBJ1-5; 7 nucleotides agree with TRBD1. J was trimmed by 6 bases and V by 8 bases; bases with no gene match: 10. CDR1 SNHLY and CDR2 FYNNEI come from the germline V gene. The CDR3 is 14 amino acids. The CDR3 region has the DNA TGTGCCAGCCGGACCGGTGACAGGGCTCAGCCCCAGCATTTT. As protein: CASRTGDRAQPQHF.

The chain recombines TRBV6-1 with TRBJ2-5, with D tentatively TRBD2 (7 bases). The CDR3 sequence is 15 residues long. V dropped 4 bases and J dropped 8 bases, with 20 bases sitting between them. Germline V gene sequence: CDR1 MNHNS, CDR2 SASEGT. The CDR3: CASSVGGARGSTQYF. DNA of the CDR3: TGTGCCAGCAGTGTTGGGGGGGCCCGGGGGAGCACCCAGTACTTC.

The chain is built from TRBV30 and TRBJ1-1; D call uncertain. V was pared by 4 bases and J by 1 base, with 4 bases between. From germline, CDR1 is GTSNPN and CDR2 SVGIG (reference sequence). The CDR3 is 11 residues long. The CDR3 nucleotides read TGTGCCTGGAACAAGAACACTGAAGCTTTCTTT. Translation: CAWNKNTEAFF.

V usage is TRBV28 and J usage is TRBJ1-4; D perhaps matches TRBD1 (6 bases). CDR3 length: 17 residues. Deletions cut 4 bases from V and 5 bases from J, with 20 bases between. Germline CDR1 reads MDHEN; CDR2 reads SYDVKM. The CDR3 DNA reads TGTGCCAGCAGTTCCGGGGGCTTCCGTCGCTTGAATGAAAAACTGTTTTTT. This gives the protein CASSSGGFRRLNEKLFF.

The rearrangement joins TRBV29-1 to TRBJ1-1; the match to TRBD1 covers 7 bases. V lost 6 bases, J lost 6 bases, and 7 bases stayed unmatched. This CDR3 contains 12 residues. Per the germline V gene, CDR1 is SQVTM and CDR2 is ANQGSEA. For the CDR3, the DNA is TGCAGCGTGGCCCGAGGGGGCGCTGAAGCTTTCTTT. This encodes CSVARGGAEAFF. Using reference TRBV29-1 and TRBJ1-1 for the parts outside the CDR3, the full variable domain is SAVISQKPSRDICQRGTSLTIQCQVDSQVTMMFWYRQQPGQSLTLIATANQGSEATYESGFVIDKFPISRPNLTFSTLTVSNMSPEDSSIYLCSVARGGAEAFFGQGTRLTVV.

About this clone itself: At one of its ends the junction is not consistent with the germline gene, which may arise from a read error. The chain joins TRBV6-4 to TRBJ2-3, with D unresolved. There are 14 residues in the CDR3. The germline gives CDR1 MRHNA, CDR2 SNTAGT. The CDR3 protein is CASSYSEFTDTQYF. CDR3 DNA: TGTGCCAGCAGTTACTCGGAGTTCACAGATACGCAGTATTTT.

The chain recombines TRBV27 with TRBJ2-1; D ambiguous. The CDR3 totals 12 residues. In germline, CDR1 is MNHEY, CDR2 SMNVEV (reference sequence). V lost 6 bases to trimming and J lost 5 bases, with 8 bases between them. As DNA, the CDR3 is TGTGCCAGCAGAAGTTTGGACAATGAGCAGTTCTTC. It specifies CASRSLDNEQFF.

The rearrangement uses TRBV5-1 and TRBJ1-6; D is unclear. Germline CDR1 SGHRS, CDR2 YFSETQ. The CDR3 totals 15 residues. Trimming pared 3 bases from V and 7 bases from J, leaving 14 bases between. CDR3 in DNA: TGCGCCAGCAGCTGGGAGGGAGGGAGGAATTCACCCCTCCACTTT. Residues: CASSWEGGRNSPLHF. Full variable domain (missing parts from reference TRBV5-1 and TRBJ1-6): KAGVTQTPRYLIKTRGQQVTLSCSPISGHRSVSWYQQTPGQGLQFLFEYFSETQRNKGNFPGRFSGRQFSNSRSEMNVSTLELGDSALYLCASSWEGGRNSPLHFGNGTRLTVT.

This clone was detected a few times. This chain links TRBV6-5 with TRBJ1-4; D might be TRBD1 (6 bases). From germline, CDR1 is MNHEY and CDR2 SVGAGI. CDR3 length equals 12 residues. V lost 8 bases, J lost 11 bases, and 15 bases lay in between. The CDR3 sequence is CASGTQGGKLFF. The DNA of the CDR3 is TGTGCCAGCGGAACACAGGGAGGGAAACTGTTTTTT.

The rearrangement uses TRBV19 and TRBJ1-2, with D uncertain. V gave up 5 bases and J gave up 0 bases, with 10 bases separating them. The germline gives CDR1 LNHDA, CDR2 SQIVND (reference sequence). The CDR3 runs 14 residues. This chain's CDR3 is CASSHPGSNYGYTF. CDR3 sequence (DNA): TGTGCCAGTAGTCATCCCGGATCTAACTATGGCTACACCTTC.

This clone came up once. The chain employs TRBV5-5 and TRBJ2-7; TRBD1 matches at 9 bases. The V gene's germline CDR1 is SGHKS and CDR2 YYEKEE (reference sequence). V shed 0 bases and J 2 bases; nucleotides not matched to a gene: 6. This CDR3 region has 16 residues. DNA for the CDR3: TGTGCCAGCAGCTTGGGCCAGGACAGGGGAACCTACGAGCAGTACTTC. Its protein is CASSLGQDRGTYEQYF.

This clone was counted once. The CDR3 here is CASSSQGGNQPQHF. The CDR3 DNA reads TGTGCCAGCAGTTCGCAGGGGGGCAATCAGCCCCAGCATTTT. The J gene is TRBJ1-5, the V gene TRBV6-5, with 7 bases that match TRBD1. Germline CDR1 reads MNHEY; CDR2 reads SVGAGI. V shed 4 bases and J 2 bases; nucleotides not matched to a gene: 2. This CDR3 region has 14 residues.

CDR3 region: CASRSQGQTETQYF. The DNA of the CDR3 is TGTGCCAGTAGGTCCCAGGGACAGACGGAGACCCAGTACTTC. The V call is TRBV19, the J call TRBJ2-5; TRBD1 aligns across 7 bases. Trimming at V came to 6 bases and at J to 5 bases, leaving 9 bases not matched to a gene. This CDR3 has 14 residues. Germline V gives CDR1 LNHDA, CDR2 SQIVND (reference sequence).

The chain couples TRBV11-2 to TRBJ2-1; 12 positions agree with TRBD2. J lost 10 bases, V lost 4 bases, and 11 bases had no gene match. This CDR3 is 16 amino acids long. The germline CDR1 and CDR2 sequences are SGHAT and FQNNGV. In DNA form, the CDR3 reads TGTGCCAGCAGCTCACGGACAAGACTAGCGGGGGCGGAGCAGTTCTTC. The encoded protein is CASSSRTRLAGAEQFF. Using reference TRBV11-2 and TRBJ2-1 for the parts outside the CDR3, the full variable domain is EAGVAQSPRYKIIEKRQSVAFWCNPISGHATLYWYQQILGQGPKLLIQFQNNGVVDDSQLPKDRFSAERLKGVDSTLKIQPAKLEDSAVYLCASSSRTRLAGAEQFFGPGTRLTVL.

The J gene is TRBJ1-5, the V gene TRBV5-1; no definite D call. Germline values: CDR1 SGHRS, CDR2 YFSETQ. There are 15 residues in the CDR3. Trimming removed 0 bases at V and 4 bases at J, with 11 bases between. The CDR3 loop is CASSLGAGMNQPQHF. DNA of the CDR3: TGCGCCAGCAGCTTGGGGGCAGGTATGAATCAGCCCCAGCATTTT.